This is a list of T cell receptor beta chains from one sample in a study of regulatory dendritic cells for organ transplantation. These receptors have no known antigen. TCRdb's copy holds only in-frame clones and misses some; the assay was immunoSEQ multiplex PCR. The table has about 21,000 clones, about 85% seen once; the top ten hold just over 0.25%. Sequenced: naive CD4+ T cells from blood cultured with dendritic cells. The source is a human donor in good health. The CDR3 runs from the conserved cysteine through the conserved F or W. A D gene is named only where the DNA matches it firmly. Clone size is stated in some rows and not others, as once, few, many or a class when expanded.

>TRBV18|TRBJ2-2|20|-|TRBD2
CASSSSSAYRTSGVTGELFF
TGTGCCAGCTCATCCTCGTCCGCCTACCGGACTAGCGGGGTCACCGGGGAGCTGTTTTTT
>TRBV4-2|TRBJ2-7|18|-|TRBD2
CASSQEKFGGGDLYEQYF
TGTGCCAGCAGCCAAGAGAAATTCGGCGGGGGGGATCTCTACGAGCAGTACTTC
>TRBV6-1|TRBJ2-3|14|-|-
CASRSRTGTDTQYF
TGTGCCAGCAGATCACGGACAGGCACAGATACGCAGTATTTT
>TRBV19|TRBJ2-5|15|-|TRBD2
CASSKIGAGVETQYF
TGTGCCAGTAGTAAAATCGGGGCGGGAGTCGAGACCCAGTACTTC
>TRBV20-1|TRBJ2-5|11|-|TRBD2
CRAGGRQTQYF
TGCAGAGCGGGCGGGAGACAGACCCAGTACTTC
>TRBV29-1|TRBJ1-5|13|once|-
CSVGRTPDQPQHF
TGCAGCGTTGGGAGGACGCCTGATCAGCCCCAGCATTTT
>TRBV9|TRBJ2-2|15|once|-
CASNPYGSCTGELFF
TGTGCCAGCAACCCGTACGGGTCGTGCACCGGGGAGCTGTTTTTT
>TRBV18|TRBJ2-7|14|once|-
CASSPGVQGSEQYF
TGTGCCAGCTCACCGGGAGTACAGGGTTCCGAGCAGTACTTC
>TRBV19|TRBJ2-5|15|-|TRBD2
CASSYASGGRETQYF
TGTGCCAGTAGCTATGCTAGCGGGGGGCGGGAGACCCAGTACTTC
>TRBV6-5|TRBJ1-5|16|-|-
CASSSRGGTRNQPQHF
TGTGCCAGCAGTTCTAGGGGCGGGACCCGCAATCAGCCCCAGCATTTT
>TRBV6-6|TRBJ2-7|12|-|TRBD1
CASSGQGNEQYF
TGTGCCAGCAGCGGACAGGGAAACGAGCAGTACTTC
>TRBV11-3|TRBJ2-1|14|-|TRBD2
CASSASGGSNEQFF
TGTGCCAGCAGCGCTAGCGGAGGGTCCAATGAGCAGTTCTTC
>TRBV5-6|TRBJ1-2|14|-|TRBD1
CASSRAGTVYGYTF
TGTGCCAGCAGCAGAGCCGGGACAGTCTATGGCTACACCTTC
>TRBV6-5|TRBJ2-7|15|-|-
CASSYSRQGHHEQYF
TGTGCCAGCAGTTACTCGAGGCAGGGGCACCACGAGCAGTACTTC
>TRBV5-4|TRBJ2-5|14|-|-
CASSPGHKQETQYF
TGTGCCAGCAGCCCAGGACATAAACAAGAGACCCAGTACTTC